The 15 T cell receptor beta chains below all came from one sample that was sequenced in a study of tumour-infiltrating T cells in Burkitt lymphoma. Assay used: immunoSEQ multiplex PCR; TCRdb lists only in-frame clones, some missing. The sample carries 6,300 or so clones, roughly a tenth recorded once. What was sequenced was tumor tissue. All receptors derive from a human donor with diffuse large B-cell lymphoma.

This clone appeared a few times. This sequence joins TRBV12-5 and TRBJ1-1; no firm D call. Trimming removed 5 bases at V and 5 bases at J, with 12 bases between. Germline-derived CDR1 and CDR2 are LGHNT and FRNRAP. This CDR3 comprises 13 residues. The CDR3 sequence: CASGGVGGTEAFF. The CDR3 bases are TGTGCTAGTGGTGGGGTCGGAGGGACTGAAGCTTTCTTT.

By share, this clone ranks as large. The rearrangement links TRBV25-1 to TRBJ1-1, with D possibly being TRBD1 (6 bases). Germline lookup yields CDR1 MGHDK and CDR2 SYGVNS. The CDR3 is 15 residues long. Trimming removed 1 base from V and 0 bases from J, with 9 bases in between. CDR3 nucleotides: TGTGCCAGCAGTGAATGGGACACCATGAACACTGAAGCTTTCTTT. This encodes CASSEWDTMNTEAFF. Together with reference TRBV25-1 and TRBJ1-1, the CDR3 gives the full variable domain: EADIYQTPRYLVIGTGKKITLECSQTMGHDKMYWYQQDPGMELHLIHYSYGVNSTEKGDLSSESTVSRIRTEHFPLTLESARPSHTSQYLCASSEWDTMNTEAFFGQGTRLTVV.

The J gene is TRBJ2-3, the V gene TRBV5-1; D is uncertain. V gave up 8 bases and J gave up 6 bases, with 10 bases separating them. This CDR3 has 11 residues. CDR1 and CDR2 from the germline V gene are SGHRS and YFSETQ. CDR3 protein: CASRSSDTQYF. The DNA for the CDR3 is TGCGCCAGTAGGTCTTCCGATACGCAGTATTTT. Complete variable domain (other parts from reference TRBV5-1 and TRBJ2-3): KAGVTQTPRYLIKTRGQQVTLSCSPISGHRSVSWYQQTPGQGLQFLFEYFSETQRNKGNFPGRFSGRQFSNSRSEMNVSTLELGDSALYLCASRSSDTQYFGPGTRLTVL.

This clone was counted between two and nine times. The chain combines TRBV5-1 with TRBJ2-7; D is unresolved. Trimming cost V 0 bases and J 0 bases, with 4 bases left between them. CDR1 and CDR2 (germline): SGHRS, YFSETQ. The CDR3 covers 13 residues. CDR3 in amino acids: CASSLATSYEQYF. The CDR3 DNA follows: TGCGCCAGCAGCTTGGCAACCTCCTACGAGCAGTACTTC.

This clone appeared a few times. V gene TRBV5-1 combines with J gene TRBJ2-5; D might be TRBD1 (5 bases). CDR1 and CDR2 from the germline V gene are SGHRS and YFSETQ. Trimming removed 0 bases at V and 1 base at J, with 7 bases between. There are 14 residues in the CDR3. CDR3 sequence reads: CASSLAGFQETQYF. As DNA, the CDR3 is TGCGCCAGCAGCTTGGCAGGGTTCCAAGAGACCCAGTACTTC.

This clone was seen only a few times. The chain uses TRBV6-5 and TRBJ1-5; D is undetermined. Per the germline V gene, CDR1 is MNHEY and CDR2 is SVGAGI. Trimming took 0 bases from V and 7 from J, leaving 10 bases between them. The CDR3 runs 14 residues. The CDR3 protein is CASSYSPLRQPQHF. CDR3 bases: TGTGCCAGCAGTTACTCGCCCCTGCGGCAGCCCCAGCATTTT.

This clone occurred a few times. This chain connects TRBV25-1 to TRBJ2-1; no reliable D call. Germline V gene sequence: CDR1 MGHDK, CDR2 SYGVNS. V shed 6 bases and J shed 5 bases, with 14 bases lying between them. The CDR3 totals 14 residues. CDR3 coding DNA: TGTGCCAGCAGATCCCCGGGCGCCGACAATGAGCAGTTCTTC. It codes for CASRSPGADNEQFF.

The chain couples TRBV19 to TRBJ2-5; D remains ambiguous. Germline values: CDR1 LNHDA, CDR2 SQIVND (reference sequence). V lost 3 bases to trimming and J lost 2 bases, with 7 bases between them. This CDR3 region has 13 residues. CDR3 nucleotides: TGTGCCAGTAGTATGCTTCTACAAGAGACCCAGTACTTC. Translated, it gives CASSMLLQETQYF. Using reference TRBV19 and TRBJ2-5 for the parts outside the CDR3, the full variable domain is DGGITQSPKYLFRKEGQNVTLSCEQNLNHDAMYWYRQDPGQGLRLIYYSQIVNDFQKGDIAEGYSVSREKKESFPLTVTSAQKNPTAFYLCASSMLLQETQYFGPGTRLLVL.

This clone was counted a few times. The rearrangement joins TRBV6-1 to TRBJ2-2; 7 nucleotides line up with TRBD1. Trimming cost V 5 bases and J 1 base; bases outside gene matches: 1. The V gene's germline CDR1 is MNHNS and CDR2 SASEGT. The CDR3 is 14 residues long. CDR3 sequence: CASSRQGNTGELFF. The CDR3 DNA reads as TGTGCCAGCAGTCGACAGGGGAACACCGGGGAGCTGTTTTTT.

The rearrangement links TRBV30 to TRBJ2-7, with a weak D call TRBD2 (5 bases). Germline values: CDR1 GTSNPN, CDR2 SVGIG (reference sequence). This CDR3 has 12 amino acids. V dropped 0 bases and J dropped 13 bases, with 16 bases sitting between them. In DNA, the CDR3 is TGTGCCTGGAGTGTAGTCGGAGGACGGAGTTACTTC. It specifies CAWSVVGGRSYF.

This clone was counted between two and nine times. V and J are TRBV19 and TRBJ1-2; maybe TRBD1 (6 bases). Trimming cost V 6 bases and J 7 bases, with 18 bases left between them. CDR1 and CDR2 (germline): LNHDA, SQIVND (reference sequence). CDR3 length equals 14 residues. The CDR3 DNA reads TGTGCCAGTAGCCTCCGGGGGGCGATGCTTGGCTACACCTTC. This encodes CASSLRGAMLGYTF.

This clone was counted a few times. At one boundary the junction diverges from the germline segment, which might be a read error. In nucleotides, the CDR3 is TGTGCCAGCTCCCCGATAGCGGGGGAAGTGGGGCACTTC. This encodes CASSPIAGEVGHF. The chain employs TRBV18 and TRBJ2-7; TRBD2 matches 9 bases. The CDR3 runs to 13 residues. From germline, CDR1 is KGHSH and CDR2 LQKENI.

The V call is TRBV10-3, the J call TRBJ2-2; TRBD1 aligns across 8 bases. Germline-derived CDR1 and CDR2 are ENHRY and SYGVKD. The CDR3 has 15 amino acids. J gave up 5 bases and V 4 bases, and 6 bases lay outside the gene matches. The CDR3 is CAISVGQGTTGELFF. CDR3 nucleotides: TGTGCCATCAGTGTAGGACAGGGAACAACCGGGGAGCTGTTTTTT.

This clone has just a few counts. DNA for the CDR3: TGTGCCAGCAGCTTAGCACAGGCAGCGAACACCGGGGAGCTGTTTTTT. Translating it yields CASSLAQAANTGELFF. The chain employs TRBV11-3 and TRBJ2-2, with D tentatively TRBD1 (5 bases). Germline lookup yields CDR1 SGHNT and CDR2 YENEEA. V shed 1 base and J shed 0 bases, with 9 bases lying between them. The CDR3 covers 16 residues.

This chain uses TRBV30 with TRBJ2-1; D possibly matches TRBD1 or TRBD2 (6 bases each). The CDR3 is made up of 13 amino acids. With 6 bases removed from V and 4 bases from J, the gap between germline ends came to 13 bases. In germline, CDR1 is GTSNPN, CDR2 SVGIG (reference sequence). This CDR3 is CACAGGFYNEQFF. Written as DNA, the CDR3 is TGTGCCTGCGCCGGGGGCTTTTACAATGAGCAGTTCTTC.